This note documents a single T cell receptor (beta chain) sequence. The antigen remains undetermined. Between the trimmed V and J ends, which lost 3 bases and 7 bases, there was a span of 12 bases. The CDR3 is made up of 13 amino acids. The data were obtained in a study of T cell responses to AZD1222 COVID-19 vaccine. Study-level points and caveats: The study found Spike-specific TCR breadth and depth rose after two AZD1222 doses. Only a handful of AZD1222 recipients were seropositive at baseline. Reports say nearly half of spike-specific TCRs go after unmutated variant regions.

The protocol was immunoSEQ multiplex PCR, while the TCRdb copy is restricted to in-frame clones and leaves out a portion. The table records roughly 100,000 clones, more than 75% of them present only once. This sequence was found in an adult in good health. The source was peripheral blood, collected on day 0 of AZD1222 vaccination. The chain uses TRBV12-3 or TRBV12-4 and TRBJ1-1; D unresolved. The CDR3 here is CASSFGELNEAFF. CDR3 DNA sequence: TGTGCCAGCAGTTTCGGGGAACTTAATGAAGCTTTCTTT.